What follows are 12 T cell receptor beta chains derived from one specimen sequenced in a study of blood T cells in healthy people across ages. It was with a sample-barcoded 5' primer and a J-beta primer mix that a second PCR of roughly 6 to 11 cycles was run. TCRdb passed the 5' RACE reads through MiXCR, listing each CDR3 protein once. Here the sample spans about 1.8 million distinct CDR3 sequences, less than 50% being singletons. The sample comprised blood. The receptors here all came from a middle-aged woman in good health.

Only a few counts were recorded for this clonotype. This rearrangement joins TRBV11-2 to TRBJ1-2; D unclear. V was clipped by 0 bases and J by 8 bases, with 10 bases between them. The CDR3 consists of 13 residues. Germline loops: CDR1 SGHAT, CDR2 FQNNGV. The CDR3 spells CASSLDDVVGYTF. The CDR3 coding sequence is TGTGCCAGCAGCTTAGACGATGTCGTGGGCTACACCTTC.

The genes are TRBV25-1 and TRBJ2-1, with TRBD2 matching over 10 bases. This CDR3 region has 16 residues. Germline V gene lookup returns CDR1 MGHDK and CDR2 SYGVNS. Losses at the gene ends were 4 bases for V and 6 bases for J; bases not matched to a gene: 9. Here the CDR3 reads CASSGRVAGGINEQFF. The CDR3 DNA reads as TGTGCCAGCAGTGGGAGGGTAGCGGGGGGTATCAATGAGCAGTTCTTC.

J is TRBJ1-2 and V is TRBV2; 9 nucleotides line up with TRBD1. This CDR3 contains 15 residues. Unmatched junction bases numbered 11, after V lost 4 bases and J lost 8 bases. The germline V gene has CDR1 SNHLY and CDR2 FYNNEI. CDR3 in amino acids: CASSAGTGKASGYTF. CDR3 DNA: TGTGCCAGCAGTGCCGGGACAGGGAAAGCAAGCGGCTACACCTTC.

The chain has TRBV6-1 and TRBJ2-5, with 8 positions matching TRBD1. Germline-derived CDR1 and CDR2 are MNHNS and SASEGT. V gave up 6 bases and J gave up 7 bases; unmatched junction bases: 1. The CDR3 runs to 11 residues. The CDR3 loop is CASRQGGTQYF. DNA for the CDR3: TGTGCCAGCAGACAGGGGGGGACCCAGTACTTC.

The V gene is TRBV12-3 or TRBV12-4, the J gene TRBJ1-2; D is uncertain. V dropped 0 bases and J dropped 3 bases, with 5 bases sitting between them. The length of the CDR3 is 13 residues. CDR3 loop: CASSLAAYYGYTF. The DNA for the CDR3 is TGTGCCAGCAGTTTAGCGGCCTACTATGGCTACACCTTC.

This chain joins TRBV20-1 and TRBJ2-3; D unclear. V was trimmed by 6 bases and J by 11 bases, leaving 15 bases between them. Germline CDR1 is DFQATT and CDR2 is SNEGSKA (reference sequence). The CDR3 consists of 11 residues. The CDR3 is CSANGKPQQYF. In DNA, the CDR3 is TGCAGTGCCAATGGGAAGCCCCAGCAGTATTTT.

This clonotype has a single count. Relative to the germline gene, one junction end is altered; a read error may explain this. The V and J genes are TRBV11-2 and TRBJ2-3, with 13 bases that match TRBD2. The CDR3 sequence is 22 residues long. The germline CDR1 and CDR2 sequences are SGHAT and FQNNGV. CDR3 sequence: CASSLTPRTSGGTRVVTETQYF. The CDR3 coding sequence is TGTGCCAGCAGCTTAACCCCTCGGACTAGCGGGGGAACCCGGGTGGTCACAGAGACGCAGTATTTT.

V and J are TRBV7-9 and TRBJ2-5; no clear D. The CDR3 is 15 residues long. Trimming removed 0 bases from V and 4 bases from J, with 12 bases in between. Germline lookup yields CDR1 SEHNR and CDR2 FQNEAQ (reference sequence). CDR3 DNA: TGTGCCAGCAGCTTAGCTGGGTCGATCTCAGAGACCCAGTACTTC. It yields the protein CASSLAGSISETQYF.

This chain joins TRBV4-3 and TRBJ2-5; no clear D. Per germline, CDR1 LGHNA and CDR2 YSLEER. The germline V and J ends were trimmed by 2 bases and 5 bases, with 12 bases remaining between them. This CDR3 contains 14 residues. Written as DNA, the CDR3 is TGCGCCAGCAGCCAACTTTCCCATGGGGAGACCCAGTACTTC. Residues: CASSQLSHGETQYF.

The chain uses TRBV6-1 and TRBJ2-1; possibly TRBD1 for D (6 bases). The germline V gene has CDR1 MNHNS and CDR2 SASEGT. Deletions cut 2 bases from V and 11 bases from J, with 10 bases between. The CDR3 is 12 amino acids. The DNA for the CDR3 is TGTGCCAGCAGTGAACGAGGACAGCAGCAGTTCTTC. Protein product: CASSERGQQQFF.

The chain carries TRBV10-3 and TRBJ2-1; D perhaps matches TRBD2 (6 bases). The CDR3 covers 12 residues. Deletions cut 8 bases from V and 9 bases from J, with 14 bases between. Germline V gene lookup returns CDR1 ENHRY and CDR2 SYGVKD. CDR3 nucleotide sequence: TGTGCCATCGAACCGCCCGGGGGTGAGCAGTTCTTC. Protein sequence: CAIEPPGGEQFF.

CDR3 bases: TGTGCCAGCAGTTTCGGGACAGGGGCCAACCAAGAGACCCAGTACTTC. This codes for CASSFGTGANQETQYF. The chain employs TRBV12-3 or TRBV12-4 and TRBJ2-5; 10 bases agree with TRBD1. This CDR3 contains 16 residues. Losses at the gene ends were 3 bases for V and 0 bases for J; bases not matched to a gene: 4.